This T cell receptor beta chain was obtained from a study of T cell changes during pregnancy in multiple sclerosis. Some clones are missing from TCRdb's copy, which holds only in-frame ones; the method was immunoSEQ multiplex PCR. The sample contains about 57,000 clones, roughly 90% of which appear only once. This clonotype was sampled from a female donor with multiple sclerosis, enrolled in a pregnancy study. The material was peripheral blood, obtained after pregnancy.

In nucleotides, the CDR3 is TGTGCCAGCAGCGCCCAAGGAGGGACGGGCCGCTACGAGCAGTACTTC. This encodes CASSAQGGTGRYEQYF. The genes are TRBV7-8 and TRBJ2-7; TRBD2 might be the D (6 bases). The V end lost 5 bases, the J end lost 3 bases, and 20 bases lay between the germline ends. From germline, CDR1 is SGHVS and CDR2 FQNEAQ. CDR3 length: 16 amino acids.